The clone carrying this T cell receptor (beta chain) was detected a few times. The assay was immunoSEQ multiplex PCR, and TCRdb's table has in-frame clones only and misses some. Of about 26,000 clones listed, 80% to 90% are singletons. The germline CDR1 and CDR2 sequences are MNHEY and SVGAGI. This CDR3 has 15 amino acids. The trim removed 0 bases at V and 0 bases at J, leaving 2 bases unmatched. These data originate in a study of T cell changes during pregnancy in multiple sclerosis. The material sequenced was CD8+ T cells from peripheral blood mononuclear cells, taken in the second trimester of pregnancy. The V and J genes are TRBV6-5 and TRBJ2-7; 7 bases align to TRBD1. The TCR sequence derives from a female donor with multiple sclerosis, enrolled in a pregnancy study. CDR3 amino acids: CASSYSGDSSYEQYF. The DNA for the CDR3 is TGTGCCAGCAGTTACTCGGGGGACAGCTCCTACGAGCAGTACTTC.